This TCR beta chain emerged from a study of cytomegalovirus exposure and HLA in healthy donors. Overall study: Within the Caucasian-associated ancestry cluster were about 81% of the roughly 380 genotyped donors. The study's findings and limits: Across HLA loci, a later analysis found differing TCR association rates, with DRB1 most and HLA-C fewest. For cytomegalovirus status, the classifier reportedly gave diagnoses with high specificity and sensitivity. Some V segments (TRBV6-2 and TRBV6-3 among them) were excluded as indistinguishable.

This clone was seen only a few times. As yet, its antigen is unknown. CDR1 is LGHNA, CDR2 YSLEER, per germline. Trimming pared 1 base from V and 3 bases from J, leaving 13 bases between. This CDR3 has 16 amino acids. PCR primers comprised 60 Vbeta and 13 Jbeta primers. The data were produced by immunoSEQ multiplex PCR, yet TCRdb's version contains in-frame clones alone and is incomplete. Of 100,000 or so clones detected, 76% appear once; the ten largest clones hold roughly 4%. The source material was PBMCs. The TCR comes from a man between 35 and 55 years old in good health and CMV-seronegative. The J gene is TRBJ1-3, the V gene TRBV4-3; possible D gene TRBD1, 6 bases. CDR3 residues: CASSQGARGSGNTIYF. CDR3 nucleotide sequence: TGCGCCAGCAGCCAAGGGGCCAGGGGCAGTGGAAACACCATATATTTT.